The 18 T cell receptor beta chains below come from one sample, sequenced in a study of regulatory T cells in long-lasting Graves disease (dated by TCRdb to about 2021). Library generation was performed with multiplex PCR. TCRdb shows the sequencer as Illumina HiSeq 4000. To build TCR beta libraries, CDR3 regions were amplified by Arm-PCR using iRepertoire HTBI primers. The public reads were run again by TCRdb, first through fastp at Q25 and then through MiXCR, and only productive beta chains were kept. Identical CDR3 proteins give one entry, which carries the most common genes and DNA. The table for this sample lists about 540,000 distinct CDR3 sequences; roughly 13% of them were counted only once. The top ten constitute more than 8.5% of the sample. The intended sense of this specimen's time point label: newly diagnosed GD, antithyroid drugs for less than 3 months. For both TCR sequencing and RNA sequencing, RNA was extracted from PBMCs in TRIzol.

These same data were also listed under a study on T cells in Graves' hyperthyroidism and ophthalmopathy.

The material was peripheral blood mononuclear cells (PBMCs), obtained at new diagnosis, from a patient treated with antithyroid drugs. These receptors were obtained from a man aged 25-45 years with Graves disease. Donor details come from another sample of the same person, matched by shared clones.

The rearrangement links TRBV30 to TRBJ2-6, with a tentative D call TRBD1 (6 bases). The CDR3 consists of 17 residues. Trimming took 3 bases from V and 4 from J, leaving 19 bases between them. CDR1 and CDR2 (germline): GTSNPN, SVGIG (reference sequence). CDR3 protein: CAWRPYRVRTGANVLTF. The CDR3 nucleotides are TGTGCCTGGAGGCCTTACAGGGTGAGAACCGGGGCCAACGTCCTGACTTTC.

This clonotype showed up many times. The chain uses TRBV29-1 and TRBJ2-7; TRBD1 agrees at 9 bases. Losses at the gene ends were 6 bases for V and 3 bases for J; bases not matched to a gene: 6. The CDR3 extends over 13 amino acids. Per the germline V gene, CDR1 is SQVTM and CDR2 is ANQGSEA. The CDR3 sequence is CSVTGGRDYEQYF. The CDR3 coding sequence is TGCAGCGTAACAGGGGGCAGGGACTACGAGCAGTACTTC.

This clonotype has at least ten counts. The rearrangement uses TRBV20-1 and TRBJ2-3; D is unresolved. Per germline, CDR1 DFQATT and CDR2 SNEGSKA (reference sequence). This CDR3 has 12 residues. V was shortened by 4 bases and J by 1 base, with 6 bases between the two germline ends. The chain's CDR3 is CSATAGTDTQYF. The CDR3 DNA is TGCAGTGCTACAGCAGGCACAGATACGCAGTATTTT.

This clonotype was observed many times. The chain recombines TRBV2 with TRBJ1-2; weak D call: TRBD1 (6 bases). Germline V gene sequence: CDR1 SNHLY, CDR2 FYNNEI. This CDR3 is built from 14 residues. Trimming stripped 5 bases from V and 5 bases from J, with 15 bases between. The CDR3 DNA reads TGTGCCAGCAGTAAGGACAGTTGGTCTTATGGCTACACCTTC. Translated: CASSKDSWSYGYTF. The full variable domain, completed using reference TRBV2 and TRBJ1-2, is EPEVTQTPSHQVTQMGQEVILRCVPISNHLYFYWYRQILGQKVEFLVSFYNNEISEKSEIFDDQFSVERPDGSNFTLKIRSTKLEDSAMYFCASSKDSWSYGYTFGSGTRLTVV.

This clonotype was counted at least ten times. This chain links TRBV2 with TRBJ2-3; tentative D call: TRBD2 (5 bases). The V gene lost 8 bases and the J gene lost 0 bases, with 15 bases spanning the gap. The CDR3 runs 15 residues. Germline V lookup: CDR1 SNHLY, CDR2 FYNNEI. CDR3 coding DNA: TGTGCCAGCGGTCGGGATCGCGGTAGCACAGATACGCAGTATTTT. Protein sequence: CASGRDRGSTDTQYF.

This sequence joins TRBV18 and TRBJ1-3; no clear D. Looked up from germline, CDR1 is KGHSH and CDR2 is LQKENI. V lost 3 bases, J lost 0 bases, and 18 bases lay in between. The CDR3 extends over 18 amino acids. The CDR3 loop is CASSPKPRTTSSGNTIYF. The CDR3 DNA is TGTGCCAGCTCACCTAAGCCGAGGACGACGAGCTCTGGAAACACCATATATTTT.

Many counts were recorded for this clonotype. This chain connects TRBV7-2 to TRBJ2-5; 8 bases agree with TRBD1. V shed 9 bases and J 5 bases; nucleotides not matched to a gene: 14. The CDR3 totals 15 residues. The germline CDR1 and CDR2 sequences are SGHTA and FQGNSA. The CDR3 is CASQPSPGGGETQYF. CDR3 nucleotide sequence: TGTGCCAGTCAACCCTCCCCAGGGGGCGGGGAGACCCAGTACTTC.

This clonotype was seen many times. The V and J genes are TRBV9 and TRBJ2-5; D might be TRBD1 or TRBD2, each matching 5 bases. This CDR3 contains 14 residues. CDR1 is SGDLS and CDR2 is YYNGEE in the germline V gene. The V end lost 3 bases, the J end lost 13 bases, and 22 bases lay between the germline ends. The CDR3 region has the DNA TGTGCCAGCAGCGAGACCGGGACCGATACCTTTCTGTACTTC. Protein product: CASSETGTDTFLYF.

This clonotype was counted a few times. This sequence joins TRBV18 and TRBJ1-1; 8 bases are a match to TRBD1. This CDR3 has 16 residues. The V gene end was trimmed by 3 bases and the J gene end by 5 bases; junction bases not matched to a gene: 11. Germline lookup yields CDR1 KGHSH and CDR2 LQKENI. The CDR3 nucleotides are TGTGCCAGCTCACCTCTCCAGGGGGCCACGTGGACTGAAGCTTTCTTT. It encodes CASSPLQGATWTEAFF.

This clonotype showed up many times. V and J are TRBV28 and TRBJ2-7, with D hard to call. CDR1 and CDR2 from the germline V gene are MDHEN and SYDVKM. The CDR3 has 14 amino acids. V lost 3 bases, J lost 3 bases, and 12 bases lay in between. The CDR3 nucleotides are TGTGCCAGCAGTTTCAGAGACGACGTCTACGAGCAGTACTTC. Translating gives CASSFRDDVYEQYF. The whole variable domain, remainder taken from reference TRBV28 and TRBJ2-7, is DVKVTQSSRYLVKRTGEKVFLECVQDMDHENMFWYRQDPGLGLRLIYFSYDVKMKEKGDIPEGYSVSREKKERFSLILESASTNQTSMYLCASSFRDDVYEQYFGPGTRLTVT.

The rearrangement links TRBV5-4 to TRBJ1-1; D remains unclear. V lost 3 bases to trimming and J lost 5 bases, with 17 bases between them. Germline assignment: CDR1 SGHNT and CDR2 YYREEE (reference sequence). This CDR3 spans 15 amino acids. CDR3 sequence: CASSSDGYRSTEAFF. CDR3 DNA: TGTGCCAGCAGCTCCGACGGGTATAGAAGTACTGAAGCTTTCTTT.

This clonotype was picked up many times. The chain links TRBV20-1 to TRBJ2-7; 12 positions match TRBD1. The CDR3 length is 14 residues. V was pared by 4 bases and J by 6 bases, with 7 bases of the junction left unmatched. Germline V gene sequence: CDR1 DFQATT, CDR2 SNEGSKA (reference sequence). The CDR3 here is CSANPRDRGREQYF. In DNA form, the CDR3 reads TGCAGTGCTAATCCCCGGGACAGGGGGCGCGAGCAGTACTTC.

The V gene is TRBV5-1, the J gene TRBJ2-3; TRBD2 matches at 11 bases. With V trimmed by 0 bases and J by 2 bases, 5 bases remained unmatched. The CDR3 consists of 17 residues. CDR1 and CDR2 from the germline V gene are SGHRS and YFSETQ. The CDR3 sequence: CASSLGIAGGATDTQYF. CDR3 coding DNA: TGCGCCAGCAGCTTGGGGATAGCGGGAGGGGCCACAGATACGCAGTATTTT. Full variable domain (outside the CDR3, taken from reference TRBV5-1 and TRBJ2-3): KAGVTQTPRYLIKTRGQQVTLSCSPISGHRSVSWYQQTPGQGLQFLFEYFSETQRNKGNFPGRFSGRQFSNSRSEMNVSTLELGDSALYLCASSLGIAGGATDTQYFGPGTRLTVL.

At least ten counts were recorded for this clonotype. This chain joins TRBV12-3 or TRBV12-4 and TRBJ2-7; TRBD1 matches at 7 bases. Trimming cost V 6 bases and J 5 bases; bases outside gene matches: 16. The CDR3 totals 16 residues. The CDR3 loop reads CASSPAIYRGSDEQYF. Written as DNA, the CDR3 is TGTGCCAGCAGCCCGGCAATATACAGGGGTTCGGACGAGCAGTACTTC.

The gene calls are TRBV11-2 and TRBJ2-1; 9 positions agree with TRBD1. The J segment lost 4 bases and the V segment lost 0 bases, leaving 4 bases of the junction unmatched. Germline V lookup: CDR1 SGHAT, CDR2 FQNNGV. The CDR3 has 16 residues. The CDR3 coding sequence is TGTGCCAGCAGCTTAGATGGGACAGGGAGATACAATGAGCAGTTCTTC. Amino acids: CASSLDGTGRYNEQFF.

As to this clonotype: One end of the junction varies from germline; a read error may be responsible. CDR3 region: CASSQPDNVDGYTF. In DNA, the CDR3 is TGCGCCAGCAGCCAACCGGACAATGTCGATGGCTACACCTTC. The V gene is TRBV3-1, the J gene TRBJ1-2; tentatively, D is TRBD1 (5 bases). The CDR3 length is 14 residues. Germline CDR1 reads LGHDT; CDR2 reads YNNKEL (reference sequence). The full variable domain, rest sourced from reference TRBV3-1 and TRBJ1-2, is DTAVSQTPKYLVTQMGNDKSIKCEQNLGHDTMYWYKQDSKKFLKIMFSYNNKELIINETVPNRFSPKSPDKAHLNLHINSLELGDSAVYFCASSQPDNVDGYTFGSGTRLTVV.

This clonotype has at least ten counts. The gene calls are TRBV28 and TRBJ2-1; D may be TRBD1 (5 bases). This CDR3 comprises 13 residues. The germline gives CDR1 MDHEN, CDR2 SYDVKM. With 7 bases removed from V and 8 bases from J, the gap between germline ends came to 15 bases. The chain's CDR3 is CASNPAGIDEQFF. The CDR3 DNA reads TGTGCCAGCAATCCTGCAGGGATCGATGAGCAGTTCTTC. The full variable domain, with the rest looked up from reference TRBV28 and TRBJ2-1, is DVKVTQSSRYLVKRTGEKVFLECVQDMDHENMFWYRQDPGLGLRLIYFSYDVKMKEKGDIPEGYSVSREKKERFSLILESASTNQTSMYLCASNPAGIDEQFFGPGTRLTVL.

The sample holds many counts of this clonotype. V and J are TRBV16 and TRBJ1-1; tentative D call: TRBD1 (5 bases). The CDR3 is made up of 16 amino acids. Trimming stripped 1 base from V and 8 bases from J, with 20 bases between. Germline CDR1 is KGHSY and CDR2 is FQNENV. In DNA, the CDR3 is TGTGCCAGCAGCCAATACCAATCGGTTGGGGCGCAGGAAGCTTTCTTT. It is translated as CASSQYQSVGAQEAFF. Filled out from reference TRBV16 and TRBJ1-1, the complete variable domain reads GEEVAQTPKHLVRGEGQKAKLYCAPIKGHSYVFWYQQVLKNEFKFLISFQNENVFDETGMPKERFSAKCLPNSPCSLEIQATKLEDSAVYFCASSQYQSVGAQEAFFGQGTRLTVV.